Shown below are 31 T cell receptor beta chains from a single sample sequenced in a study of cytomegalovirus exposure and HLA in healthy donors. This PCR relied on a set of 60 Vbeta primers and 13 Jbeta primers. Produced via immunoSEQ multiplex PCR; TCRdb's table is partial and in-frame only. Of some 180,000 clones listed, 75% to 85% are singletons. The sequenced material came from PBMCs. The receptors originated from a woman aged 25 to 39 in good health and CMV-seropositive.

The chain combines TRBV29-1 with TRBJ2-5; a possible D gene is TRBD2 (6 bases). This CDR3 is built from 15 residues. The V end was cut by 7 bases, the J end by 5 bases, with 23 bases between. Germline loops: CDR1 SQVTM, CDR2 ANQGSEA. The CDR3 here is CSAGAGWDLEETQYF. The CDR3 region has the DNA TGCAGCGCTGGTGCGGGGTGGGACCTGGAGGAGACCCAGTACTTC.

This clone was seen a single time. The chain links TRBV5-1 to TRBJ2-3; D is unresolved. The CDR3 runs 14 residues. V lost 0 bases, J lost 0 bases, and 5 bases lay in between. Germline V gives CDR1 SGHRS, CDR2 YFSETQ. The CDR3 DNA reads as TGCGCCAGCAGCTTGGCAGGTAGCACAGATACGCAGTATTTT. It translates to CASSLAGSTDTQYF.

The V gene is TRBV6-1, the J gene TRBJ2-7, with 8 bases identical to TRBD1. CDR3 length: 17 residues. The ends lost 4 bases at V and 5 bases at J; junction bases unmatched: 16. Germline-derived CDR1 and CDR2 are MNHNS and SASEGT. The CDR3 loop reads CASSVSPWTGKGNEQYF. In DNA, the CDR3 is TGTGCCAGCAGTGTCTCTCCCTGGACAGGGAAAGGGAACGAGCAGTACTTC.

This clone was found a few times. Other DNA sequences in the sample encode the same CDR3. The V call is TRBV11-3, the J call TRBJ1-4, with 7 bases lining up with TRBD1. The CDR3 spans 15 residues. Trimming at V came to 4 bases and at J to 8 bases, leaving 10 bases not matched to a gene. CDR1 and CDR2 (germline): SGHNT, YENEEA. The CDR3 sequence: CASSSRQGGGEKLFF. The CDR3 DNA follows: TGTGCCAGCAGCTCTAGACAGGGTGGAGGAGAAAAACTGTTTTTT.

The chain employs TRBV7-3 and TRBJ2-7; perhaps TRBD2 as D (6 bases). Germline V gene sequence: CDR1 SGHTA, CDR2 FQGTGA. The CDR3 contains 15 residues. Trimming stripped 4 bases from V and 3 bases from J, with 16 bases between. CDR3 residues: CASSSEPGLHYEQYF. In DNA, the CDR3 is TGTGCCAGCAGCTCGGAACCGGGACTGCACTACGAGCAGTACTTC.

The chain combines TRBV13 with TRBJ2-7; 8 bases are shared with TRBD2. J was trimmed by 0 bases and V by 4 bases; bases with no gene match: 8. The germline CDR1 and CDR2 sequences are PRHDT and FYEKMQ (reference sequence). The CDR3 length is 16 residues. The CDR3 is CASSSGGLDFSYEQYF. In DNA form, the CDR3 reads TGTGCCAGCAGCTCTGGGGGACTAGATTTCTCCTACGAGCAGTACTTC.

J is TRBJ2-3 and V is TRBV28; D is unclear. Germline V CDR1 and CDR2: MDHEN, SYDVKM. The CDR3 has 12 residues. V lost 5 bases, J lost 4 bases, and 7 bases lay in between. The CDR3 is CASSTQSDTQYF. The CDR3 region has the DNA TGTGCCAGCAGTACCCAGTCAGATACGCAGTATTTT. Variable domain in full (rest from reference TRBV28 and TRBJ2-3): DVKVTQSSRYLVKRTGEKVFLECVQDMDHENMFWYRQDPGLGLRLIYFSYDVKMKEKGDIPEGYSVSREKKERFSLILESASTNQTSMYLCASSTQSDTQYFGPGTRLTVL.

Here the CDR3 reads CASSLSPRGGGETQYF. DNA of the CDR3: TGTGCCAGCAGCTTATCCCCGAGGGGGGGTGGGGAGACCCAGTACTTC. This chain joins TRBV11-2 and TRBJ2-5; tentatively, D is TRBD2 (7 bases). The V end lost 2 bases, the J end lost 5 bases, and 18 bases lay between the germline ends. The CDR3 consists of 16 residues. The germline gives CDR1 SGHAT, CDR2 FQNNGV. Combining the CDR3 with reference TRBV11-2 and TRBJ2-5 gives the whole variable domain EAGVAQSPRYKIIEKRQSVAFWCNPISGHATLYWYQQILGQGPKLLIQFQNNGVVDDSQLPKDRFSAERLKGVDSTLKIQPAKLEDSAVYLCASSLSPRGGGETQYFGPGTRLLVL.

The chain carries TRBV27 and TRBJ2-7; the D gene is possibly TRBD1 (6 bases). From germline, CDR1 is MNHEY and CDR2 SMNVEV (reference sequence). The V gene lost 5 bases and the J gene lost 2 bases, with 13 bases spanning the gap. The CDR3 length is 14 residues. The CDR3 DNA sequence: TGTGCCAGCAGTCTCAATAGACAGGCCTACGAGCAGTACTTC. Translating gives CASSLNRQAYEQYF.

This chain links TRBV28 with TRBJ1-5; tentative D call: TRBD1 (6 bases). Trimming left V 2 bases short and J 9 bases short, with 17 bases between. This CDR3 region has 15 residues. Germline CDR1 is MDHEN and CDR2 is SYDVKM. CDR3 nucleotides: TGTGCCAGCAGTTTACTTCAGGGGCCGAGGGGGCCCCAGCATTTT. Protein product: CASSLLQGPRGPQHF. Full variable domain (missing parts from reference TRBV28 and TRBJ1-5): DVKVTQSSRYLVKRTGEKVFLECVQDMDHENMFWYRQDPGLGLRLIYFSYDVKMKEKGDIPEGYSVSREKKERFSLILESASTNQTSMYLCASSLLQGPRGPQHFGDGTRLSIL.

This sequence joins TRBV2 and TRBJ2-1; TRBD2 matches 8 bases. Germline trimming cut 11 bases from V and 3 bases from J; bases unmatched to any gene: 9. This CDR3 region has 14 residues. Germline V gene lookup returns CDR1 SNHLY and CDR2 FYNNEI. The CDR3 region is CASAGLAGYNEQFF. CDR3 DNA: TGTGCCTCAGCAGGGCTAGCGGGCTACAATGAGCAGTTCTTC.

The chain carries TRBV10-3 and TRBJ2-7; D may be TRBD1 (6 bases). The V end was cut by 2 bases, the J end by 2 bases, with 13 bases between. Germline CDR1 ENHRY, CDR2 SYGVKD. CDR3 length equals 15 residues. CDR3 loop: CAISETGQFAYEQYF. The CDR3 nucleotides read TGTGCCATCAGTGAGACAGGACAGTTTGCCTACGAGCAGTACTTC.

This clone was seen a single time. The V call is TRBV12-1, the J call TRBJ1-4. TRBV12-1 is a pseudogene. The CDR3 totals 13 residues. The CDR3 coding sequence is TGTGCCAGCGACCCCGGGGTTGGTGAAAAACTGTTTTTT. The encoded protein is CASDPGVGEKLFF.

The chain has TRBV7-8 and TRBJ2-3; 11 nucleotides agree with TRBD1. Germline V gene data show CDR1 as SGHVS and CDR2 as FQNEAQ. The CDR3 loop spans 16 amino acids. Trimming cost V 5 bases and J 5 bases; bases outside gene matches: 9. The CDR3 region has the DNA TGTGCCAGCAGCCCCTGGACAGGGGGCGCGAGAGATACGCAGTATTTT. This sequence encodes CASSPWTGGARDTQYF.

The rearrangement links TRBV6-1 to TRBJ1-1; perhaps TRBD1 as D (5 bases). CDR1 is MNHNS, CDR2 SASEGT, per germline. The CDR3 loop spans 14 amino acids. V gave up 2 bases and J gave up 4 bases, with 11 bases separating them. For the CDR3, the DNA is TGTGCCAGCAGTGAAATATCAGGGCCCACTGAAGCTTTCTTT. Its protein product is CASSEISGPTEAFF.

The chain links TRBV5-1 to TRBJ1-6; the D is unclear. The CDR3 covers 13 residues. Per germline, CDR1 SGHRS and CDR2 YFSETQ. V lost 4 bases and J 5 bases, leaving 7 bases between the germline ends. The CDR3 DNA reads TGCGCCAGCAGCCAAGAGGATAATTCACCCCTCCACTTT. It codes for CASSQEDNSPLHF.

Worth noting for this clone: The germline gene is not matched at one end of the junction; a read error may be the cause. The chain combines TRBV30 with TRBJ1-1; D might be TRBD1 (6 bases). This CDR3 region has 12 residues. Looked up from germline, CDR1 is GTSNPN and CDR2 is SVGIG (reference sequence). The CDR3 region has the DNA TGTGCCCGGAGGGGGGGACCAACTGAAGCTTTCTTT. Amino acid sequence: CARRGGPTEAFF.

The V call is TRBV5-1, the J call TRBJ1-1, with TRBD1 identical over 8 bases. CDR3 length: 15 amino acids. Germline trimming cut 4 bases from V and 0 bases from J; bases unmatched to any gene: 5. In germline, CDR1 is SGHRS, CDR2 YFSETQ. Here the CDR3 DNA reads TGCGCCAGCAGCGACGGGACAGGTTTGAACACTGAAGCTTTCTTT. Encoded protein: CASSDGTGLNTEAFF. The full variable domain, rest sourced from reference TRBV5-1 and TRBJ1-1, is KAGVTQTPRYLIKTRGQQVTLSCSPISGHRSVSWYQQTPGQGLQFLFEYFSETQRNKGNFPGRFSGRQFSNSRSEMNVSTLELGDSALYLCASSDGTGLNTEAFFGQGTRLTVV.

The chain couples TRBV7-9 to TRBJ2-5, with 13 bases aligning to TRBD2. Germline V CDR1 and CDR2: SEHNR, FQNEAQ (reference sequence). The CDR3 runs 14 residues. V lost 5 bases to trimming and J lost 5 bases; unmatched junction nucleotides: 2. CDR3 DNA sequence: TGTGCCAGCAGCCGGGGACTAGCGGGGGAGACCCAGTACTTC. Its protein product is CASSRGLAGETQYF.

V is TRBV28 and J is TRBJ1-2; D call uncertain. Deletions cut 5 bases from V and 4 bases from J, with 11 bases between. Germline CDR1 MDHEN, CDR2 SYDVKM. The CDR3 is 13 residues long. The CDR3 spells CASSPPFSYGYTF. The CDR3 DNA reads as TGTGCCAGCAGTCCCCCCTTCAGCTATGGCTACACCTTC.

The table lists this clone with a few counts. CDR3 loop: CASSMWSGEQFF. CDR3 coding DNA: TGTGCCAGTAGTATGTGGAGCGGTGAGCAGTTCTTC. V is TRBV19 and J is TRBJ2-1; tentatively, D is TRBD2 (5 bases). The CDR3 runs 12 residues. Germline V gene lookup returns CDR1 LNHDA and CDR2 SQIVND (reference sequence). The ends were cut back, 3 bases at V and 9 bases at J, with 9 bases in the middle.

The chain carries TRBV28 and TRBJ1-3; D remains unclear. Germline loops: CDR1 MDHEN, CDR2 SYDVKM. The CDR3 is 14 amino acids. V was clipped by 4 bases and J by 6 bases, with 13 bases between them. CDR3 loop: CASSSPAVVNTIYF. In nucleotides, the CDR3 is TGTGCCAGCAGTTCACCCGCGGTGGTAAACACCATATATTTT.

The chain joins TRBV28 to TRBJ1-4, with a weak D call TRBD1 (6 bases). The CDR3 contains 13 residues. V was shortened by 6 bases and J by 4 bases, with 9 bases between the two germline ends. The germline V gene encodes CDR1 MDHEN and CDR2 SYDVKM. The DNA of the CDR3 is TGTGCCAGCAGGGACAGCATTAATGAAAAACTGTTTTTT. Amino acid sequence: CASRDSINEKLFF.

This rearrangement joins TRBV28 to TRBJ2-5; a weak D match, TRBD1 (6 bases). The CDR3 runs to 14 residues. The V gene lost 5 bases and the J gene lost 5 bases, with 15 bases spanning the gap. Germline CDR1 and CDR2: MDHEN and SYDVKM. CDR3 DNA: TGTGCCAGCAGTCTAACAGGGATGGGGGAGACCCAGTACTTC. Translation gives CASSLTGMGETQYF.

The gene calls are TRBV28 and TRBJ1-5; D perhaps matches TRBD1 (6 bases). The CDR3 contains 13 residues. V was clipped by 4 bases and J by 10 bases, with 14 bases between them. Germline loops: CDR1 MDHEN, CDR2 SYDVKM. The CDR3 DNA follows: TGTGCCAGCAGTTCCGTACAGGGTGGACCCCAGCATTTT. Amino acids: CASSSVQGGPQHF.

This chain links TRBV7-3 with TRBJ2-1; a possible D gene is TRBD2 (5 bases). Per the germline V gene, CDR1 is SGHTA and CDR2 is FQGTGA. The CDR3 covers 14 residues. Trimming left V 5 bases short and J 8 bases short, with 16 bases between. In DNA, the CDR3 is TGTGCCAGCAGCCCACGGGCCTCAGCGGATGAGCAGTTCTTC. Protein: CASSPRASADEQFF.

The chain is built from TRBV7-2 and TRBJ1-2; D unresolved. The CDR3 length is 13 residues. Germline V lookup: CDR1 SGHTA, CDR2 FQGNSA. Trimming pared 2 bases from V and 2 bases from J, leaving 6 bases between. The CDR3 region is CASSLSWNYGYTF. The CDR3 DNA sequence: TGTGCCAGCAGCTTAAGCTGGAACTATGGCTACACCTTC.

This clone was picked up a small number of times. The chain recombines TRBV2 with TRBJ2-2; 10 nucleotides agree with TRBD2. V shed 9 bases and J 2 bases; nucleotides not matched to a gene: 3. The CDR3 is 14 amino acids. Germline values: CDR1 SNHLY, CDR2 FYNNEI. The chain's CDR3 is CASGLAENTGELFF. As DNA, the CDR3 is TGTGCCAGTGGACTAGCGGAAAACACCGGGGAGCTGTTTTTT.

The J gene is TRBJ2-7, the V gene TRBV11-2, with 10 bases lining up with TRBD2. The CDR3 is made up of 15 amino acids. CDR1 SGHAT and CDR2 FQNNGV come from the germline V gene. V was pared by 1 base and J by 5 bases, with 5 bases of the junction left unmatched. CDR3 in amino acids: CASSLVGLAGDEQYF. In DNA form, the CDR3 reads TGTGCCAGCAGCTTAGTCGGCCTAGCGGGAGACGAGCAGTACTTC. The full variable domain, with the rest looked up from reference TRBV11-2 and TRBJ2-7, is EAGVAQSPRYKIIEKRQSVAFWCNPISGHATLYWYQQILGQGPKLLIQFQNNGVVDDSQLPKDRFSAERLKGVDSTLKIQPAKLEDSAVYLCASSLVGLAGDEQYFGPGTRLTVT.

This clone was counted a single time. CDR3 nucleotides: TGTGCCATCAGTGGGACAGAATGGGGCTACGAGCAGTACTTC. It is translated as CAISGTEWGYEQYF. The chain uses TRBV10-3 and TRBJ2-7; perhaps TRBD1 as D (6 bases). This CDR3 comprises 14 residues. From germline, CDR1 is ENHRY and CDR2 SYGVKD. V was cut by 4 bases and J by 3 bases, with 13 bases left in between.

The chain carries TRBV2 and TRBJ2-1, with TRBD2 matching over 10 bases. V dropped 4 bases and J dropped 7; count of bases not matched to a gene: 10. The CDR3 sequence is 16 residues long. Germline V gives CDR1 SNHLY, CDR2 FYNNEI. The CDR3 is CASSAPSGRPRNEQFF. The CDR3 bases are TGTGCCAGCAGTGCGCCTAGCGGGAGACCGCGTAATGAGCAGTTCTTC.